Listed here are 29 T cell receptor beta chains from one sample, sequenced in a study of cytomegalovirus exposure and HLA in healthy donors. A multiplex PCR was run with 60 Vbeta primers and 13 Jbeta primers. Data came from immunoSEQ multiplex PCR; TCRdb stores just in-frame clones and leaves some out. The table has more than 95,000 clones, just under 75% seen once. Sequencing used PBMCs. These receptors were taken from a man aged 55 to 70 in good health and CMV-seropositive.

The chain combines TRBV7-8 with TRBJ2-7, with D possibly matching TRBD2 (6 bases). V was trimmed by 1 base and J by 7 bases, leaving 11 bases between them. Germline assignment: CDR1 SGHVS and CDR2 FQNEAQ. This CDR3 is built from 13 residues. The CDR3 DNA reads as TGTGCCAGCAGCTTAGATCCGCGGGGTGAGCAGTACTTC. Translation gives CASSLDPRGEQYF.

The rearrangement joins TRBV7-2 to TRBJ2-3; TRBD2 matches at 7 bases. J gave up 6 bases and V 4 bases, and 4 bases lay outside the gene matches. Germline V gene lookup returns CDR1 SGHTA and CDR2 FQGNSA. This CDR3 contains 13 residues. The CDR3 bases are TGTGCCAGCAGCTCCTGGGGAGGGGATACGCAGTATTTT. This codes for CASSSWGGDTQYF.

The rearrangement joins TRBV28 to TRBJ2-1; TRBD1 matches 7 bases. The CDR3 sequence is 14 residues long. V lost 7 bases, J lost 3 bases, and 6 bases stayed unmatched. The germline gives CDR1 MDHEN, CDR2 SYDVKM. The CDR3 protein is CASTPGQFYNEQFF. The CDR3 DNA is TGTGCCAGCACCCCGGGACAGTTCTACAATGAGCAGTTCTTC.

This clone has more than one count but fewer than ten. The rearrangement links TRBV10-3 to TRBJ1-4; D not resolved. Germline lookup yields CDR1 ENHRY and CDR2 SYGVKD. This CDR3 contains 14 residues. V dropped 3 bases and J dropped 5 bases, with 10 bases sitting between them. The CDR3 DNA is TGTGCCATCAGTGATGTAGGGAGGAATGAAAAACTGTTTTTT. This encodes CAISDVGRNEKLFF.

This clone has more than one count but fewer than ten. CDR3 coding DNA: TGTGCCAGCAGTTTGCCAGGGGTCAATCAGCCCCAGCATTTT. Protein sequence: CASSLPGVNQPQHF. This chain connects TRBV6-5 to TRBJ1-5, with D maybe TRBD1 (6 bases). The germline V and J ends were trimmed by 4 bases and 3 bases, with 10 bases remaining between them. Germline lookup yields CDR1 MNHEY and CDR2 SVGAGI. CDR3 length: 14 residues.

In this sample, this clone turned up once. The chain links TRBV2 to TRBJ1-2; possible D gene TRBD1, 6 bases. V gave up 7 bases and J gave up 5 bases, with 17 bases separating them. The CDR3 is 14 amino acids. Germline V gene lookup returns CDR1 SNHLY and CDR2 FYNNEI. The CDR3: CASMLYGGTYGYTF. CDR3 DNA sequence: TGTGCCAGCATGCTCTACGGGGGGACATATGGCTACACCTTC.

The gene calls are TRBV7-3 and TRBJ2-1; 9 bases map to TRBD2. The junction had 5 bases not matched to a gene; V was cut back by 2 bases and J by 9 bases. CDR1 is SGHTA, CDR2 FQGTGA, per germline. The CDR3 is 14 amino acids. CDR3 sequence: CASSLLAGVGEQFF. CDR3 nucleotide sequence: TGTGCCAGCAGCTTATTAGCGGGGGTGGGTGAGCAGTTCTTC.

The chain is built from TRBV6-1 and TRBJ1-2; 7 bases align to TRBD1. Germline V gene lookup returns CDR1 MNHNS and CDR2 SASEGT. Trimming cost V 7 bases and J 4 bases; bases outside gene matches: 9. This CDR3 spans 14 amino acids. Here the CDR3 DNA reads TGTGCCAGCACTGGGACAGCAGCTTCCTATGGCTACACCTTC. Amino acid sequence: CASTGTAASYGYTF.

V is TRBV7-9 and J is TRBJ1-1; TRBD1 matches at 7 bases. The germline CDR1 and CDR2 sequences are SEHNR and FQNEAQ (reference sequence). The CDR3 consists of 16 residues. Trimming cost V 2 bases and J 0 bases; bases outside gene matches: 6. The CDR3 sequence is CASSLPRDSLNTEAFF. The CDR3 DNA sequence: TGTGCCAGCAGCTTACCTAGGGACAGCCTGAACACTGAAGCTTTCTTT.

The sample holds a few counts of this clone. The rearrangement links TRBV29-1 to TRBJ1-1, with 12 nucleotides matching TRBD1. CDR3 length equals 15 residues. Germline loops: CDR1 SQVTM, CDR2 ANQGSEA. Unmatched junction bases numbered 5, after V lost 1 base and J lost 5 bases. The CDR3 region has the DNA TGCAGCGTTGAAGGGGACAGGGGGCATAGAACTGAAGCTTTCTTT. Its translation is CSVEGDRGHRTEAFF.

V gene TRBV29-1 combines with J gene TRBJ1-4, with 7 bases identical to TRBD1. V was clipped by 4 bases and J by 7 bases; unmatched bases: 6. The CDR3 has 13 residues. Germline V gene sequence: CDR1 SQVTM, CDR2 ANQGSEA. DNA of the CDR3: TGCAGCGTTGCCCACAGGGGTGGTGAAAAACTGTTTTTT. Protein: CSVAHRGGEKLFF.

The chain combines TRBV5-4 with TRBJ2-5; tentative D call: TRBD2 (5 bases). CDR3 length: 13 amino acids. The V gene's germline CDR1 is SGHNT and CDR2 YYREEE (reference sequence). The V gene lost 4 bases and the J gene lost 5 bases, with 12 bases spanning the gap. CDR3 in DNA: TGTGCCAGCAGCCGAACCTCGGGGGAGACCCAGTACTTC. It translates to CASSRTSGETQYF.

V usage is TRBV28 and J usage is TRBJ1-1; D call uncertain. Deletions cut 5 bases from V and 1 base from J, with 8 bases between. The germline CDR1 and CDR2 sequences are MDHEN and SYDVKM. The CDR3 has 13 residues. CDR3 residues: CASSNEANTEAFF. The DNA of the CDR3 is TGTGCCAGCAGTAACGAGGCGAACACTGAAGCTTTCTTT.

This clone came up once. The V gene is TRBV6-1, the J gene TRBJ2-7; 9 bases are a match to TRBD2. J lost 7 bases, V lost 4 bases, and 2 bases had no gene match. Germline V gene data show CDR1 as MNHNS and CDR2 as SASEGT. This CDR3 comprises 12 residues. The CDR3 loop reads CASSASGEEQYF. As DNA, the CDR3 is TGTGCCAGCAGTGCTAGCGGGGAGGAGCAGTACTTC.

This chain uses TRBV9 with TRBJ2-5, with 8 positions matching TRBD1. CDR3 length equals 15 residues. Germline V CDR1 and CDR2: SGDLS, YYNGEE. V trimming: 3 bases; J trimming: 6 bases; junction bases outside the gene matches: 10. This CDR3 reads CASSASGGLGKTQYF. The DNA for the CDR3 is TGTGCCAGCAGCGCTTCAGGGGGCCTCGGGAAGACCCAGTACTTC.

CDR3 in DNA: TGCAGCGCGGCAGGGGTGGATACGCAGTATTTT. This translates into CSAAGVDTQYF. This sequence joins TRBV29-1 and TRBJ2-3; perhaps TRBD1 as D (6 bases). This CDR3 contains 11 residues. The V end was cut by 7 bases, the J end by 6 bases, with 11 bases between. The V gene's germline CDR1 is SQVTM and CDR2 ANQGSEA.

This chain links TRBV6-1 with TRBJ1-4, with a possible D match to TRBD1 (5 bases). In germline, CDR1 is MNHNS, CDR2 SASEGT. The CDR3 spans 15 residues. V lost 2 bases and J lost 4, with 11 bases in between. CDR3 in amino acids: CASSEYTGYNEKLFF. The CDR3 nucleotides are TGTGCCAGCAGTGAATACACAGGATATAATGAAAAACTGTTTTTT.

The V gene is TRBV9, the J gene TRBJ1-4; D might be TRBD1 (6 bases). Trimming removed 5 bases at V and 4 bases at J, with 15 bases between. The CDR3 runs 15 residues. The V gene's germline CDR1 is SGDLS and CDR2 YYNGEE. CDR3 in DNA: TGTGCCAGCAGTCTCTGGGGGACACATAATGAAAAACTGTTTTTT. Amino acids: CASSLWGTHNEKLFF.

CDR3 nucleotides: TGTGCCAGCAGTTCTGGGGGGGACAGGGGGTACACCGGGGAGCTGTTTTTT. Protein product: CASSSGGDRGYTGELFF. This chain joins TRBV27 and TRBJ2-2; 11 bases map to TRBD1. There are 17 residues in the CDR3. Germline values: CDR1 MNHEY, CDR2 SMNVEV (reference sequence). Trimming took 4 bases from V and 3 from J; bases not matched to a gene: 7.

This rearrangement joins TRBV7-2 to TRBJ2-5; possibly TRBD2 for D (7 bases). The ends were cut back, 3 bases at V and 1 base at J, with 12 bases in the middle. Germline-derived CDR1 and CDR2 are SGHTA and FQGNSA. The CDR3 consists of 15 residues. The CDR3, as DNA: TGTGCCAGCAGCTTGGGGGGGGCCTCCCAAGAGACCCAGTACTTC. Its translation: CASSLGGASQETQYF.

This clone was seen a handful of times. The chain has TRBV5-1 and TRBJ2-1; the D gene is possibly TRBD1 (5 bases). V was pared by 6 bases and J by 8 bases, with 9 bases between. Germline V gene lookup returns CDR1 SGHRS and CDR2 YFSETQ. The CDR3 sequence is 11 residues long. CDR3 nucleotide sequence: TGCGCCAGCACGCAGGGCTATGAGCAGTTCTTC. Its protein product is CASTQGYEQFF.

This clone was detected many times. This chain connects TRBV4-1 to TRBJ2-6, with 9 nucleotides matching TRBD1. From germline, CDR1 is MGHRA and CDR2 YSYEKL. The ends lost 11 bases at V and 0 bases at J; junction bases unmatched: 5. The CDR3 runs 15 residues. The CDR3 coding sequence is TGCGCCTCCACAGGGGGCCGCTCTGGGGCCAACGTCCTGACTTTC. Its protein is CASTGGRSGANVLTF.

The chain recombines TRBV5-3 with TRBJ1-1, with 7 nucleotides matching TRBD1. TRBV5-3 carries the ORF label, with uncertain function. The J segment lost 5 bases and the V segment lost 2 bases, leaving 6 bases of the junction unmatched. CDR3 length equals 14 residues. The CDR3 loop reads CARSFKGAGTEAFF. The CDR3 DNA reads as TGTGCCAGAAGCTTCAAGGGGGCAGGGACTGAAGCTTTCTTT.

The J gene is TRBJ2-7, the V gene TRBV19, with TRBD2 matching 8 bases. This CDR3 region has 14 residues. V gave up 6 bases and J gave up 3 bases; unmatched junction bases: 7. CDR1 and CDR2 (germline): LNHDA, SQIVND (reference sequence). The CDR3 sequence: CASSPTAGDYEQYF. The DNA of the CDR3 is TGTGCCAGTAGCCCCACAGCGGGGGACTACGAGCAGTACTTC.

This clone was picked up a small number of times. The V call is TRBV7-8, the J call TRBJ1-6; D may be TRBD1 (6 bases). Trimming stripped 5 bases from V and 8 bases from J, with 10 bases between. There are 13 residues in the CDR3. Germline assignment: CDR1 SGHVS and CDR2 FQNEAQ. The CDR3 DNA sequence: TGTGCCAGCAGCCCGAGACAGGATTCACCCCTCCACTTT. Its protein product is CASSPRQDSPLHF.

V usage is TRBV14 and J usage is TRBJ2-1; 11 bases are shared with TRBD2. The CDR3 is 17 residues long. J was trimmed by 6 bases and V by 0 bases; bases with no gene match: 7. Germline loops: CDR1 SGHDN, CDR2 FVKESK. This CDR3 is CASSQDLTSGAGNEQFF. DNA of the CDR3: TGTGCCAGCAGCCAAGATCTGACTAGCGGGGCAGGCAATGAGCAGTTCTTC.

As for this clone: Germline and junction disagree at one end, which may indicate a read error. The gene calls are TRBV5-4 and TRBJ2-7, with 7 bases identical to TRBD1. The length of the CDR3 is 15 residues. Germline CDR1 is SGHNT and CDR2 is YYREEE (reference sequence). The CDR3 coding sequence is TGTGCCAGCAGTTTGGCCCCTGGGACAGCCTACGAGCAGTACTTC. As protein: CASSLAPGTAYEQYF.

For the CDR3, the DNA is TGTGCCAGCAGCCCCCTTCGGCAGGGGGCCGCTGAAGCTTTCTTT. Translation: CASSPLRQGAAEAFF. The chain uses TRBV7-9 and TRBJ1-1; 8 nucleotides agree with TRBD1. Per germline, CDR1 SEHNR and CDR2 FQNEAQ (reference sequence). J lost 6 bases, V lost 5 bases, and 11 bases had no gene match. The CDR3 length is 15 residues.

This rearrangement joins TRBV7-8 to TRBJ2-7; 7 bases agree with TRBD1. The ends lost 6 bases at V and 2 bases at J; junction bases unmatched: 10. In germline, CDR1 is SGHVS, CDR2 FQNEAQ. The CDR3 loop spans 15 amino acids. This CDR3 reads CASRVSGTDPYEQYF. DNA of the CDR3: TGTGCCAGCAGGGTTTCCGGGACAGATCCCTACGAGCAGTACTTC.